This TCR beta chain was recorded in a study of identical twins. This clonotype was counted many times. Its antigen remains unknown. TCRdb recomputed calls from the 5' RACE reads with MiXCR, one row per CDR3 protein. The profile shows about 250,000 distinct CDR3 sequences, 7.5% of them singletons. V lost 4 bases to trimming and J lost 6 bases, with 13 bases between them. Germline assignment: CDR1 SQVTM and CDR2 ANQGSEA. CDR3 size: 14 residues. Whole-study findings and limits: Analyses of zero insertions could, in part, be confounded by invariant MAIT and iNKT cells. Cross-sectional statistical analysis was relied on for the conclusions, without the same donors being followed.

These same records also appear under a second study, on yellow fever vaccine responses in identical twins. That work states: It has been reported that, in twins, the vaccine T cell response seemed partly convergent and partly personalized.

This receptor was obtained from a woman aged 18-29 years in good health. This chain links TRBV29-1 with TRBJ2-6; TRBD2 is a possible D gene (5 bases). Material for sequencing was CD8+ T cells sorted from blood. The CDR3 loop is CSVGVLREANVLTF. CDR3 bases: TGCAGCGTTGGAGTCCTCCGGGAGGCCAACGTCCTGACTTTC.